The source of this T cell receptor beta chain is a study of PD-L1 blockade in urothelial cancer. As for the study in general: Across blood samples, T cells had a median count of 141,255.

With 7 bases clipped from V and 0 bases from J, the junction kept 4 bases outside the gene matches. CDR3 length equals 14 residues. Per the germline V gene, CDR1 is SQVTM and CDR2 is ANQGSEA. Using immunoSEQ multiplex PCR, the repertoire was profiled, and TCRdb retains in-frame clones only, with some absent. The sample shows tens of thousands of clones, roughly 80% of them seen only once. The time point here: pretreatment peripheral blood. This clone came up once. The sample in question was PBMCs, obtained around atezolizumab (anti-PD-L1) treatment. This sequence originates from a man in his 70s with urothelial cancer. This chain connects TRBV29-1 to TRBJ2-3; TRBD2 agrees at 10 bases. Written as DNA, the CDR3 is TGCAGCGCTAGCGGGAGTGATAGCACAGATACGCAGTATTTT. It specifies CSASGSDSTDTQYF.